This TCR beta chain was sequenced during a study of blood T cell repertoires in COVID-19. Overall study: Sites in the United States, Italy and Spain provided acute and convalescent COVID-19 samples.

TCRdb's table, derived via immunoSEQ multiplex PCR, lists solely in-frame clones and lacks some. The table shows roughly 400,000 clones, with roughly 87% occurring only once. Germline V gene data show CDR1 as KGHSH and CDR2 as LQKENI. This CDR3 region has 16 residues. With 1 base removed from V and 1 base from J, the gap between germline ends came to 13 bases. The V gene is TRBV18, the J gene TRBJ1-1; a possible D gene is TRBD1 (6 bases). This receptor was identified in a man younger than 35 who had recovered from COVID-19. Sequenced sample: PBMCs or T cells enriched from blood (not recorded which). CDR3: CASSPQTGRANTEAFF. The CDR3 DNA reads as TGTGCCAGCTCACCACAAACAGGGAGGGCGAACACTGAAGCTTTCTTT. Filled out from reference TRBV18 and TRBJ1-1, the complete variable domain reads NAGVMQNPRHLVRRRGQEARLRCSPMKGHSHVYWYRQLPEEGLKFMVYLQKENIIDESGMPKERFSAEFPKEGPSILRIQQVVRGDSAAYFCASSPQTGRANTEAFFGQGTRLTVV.